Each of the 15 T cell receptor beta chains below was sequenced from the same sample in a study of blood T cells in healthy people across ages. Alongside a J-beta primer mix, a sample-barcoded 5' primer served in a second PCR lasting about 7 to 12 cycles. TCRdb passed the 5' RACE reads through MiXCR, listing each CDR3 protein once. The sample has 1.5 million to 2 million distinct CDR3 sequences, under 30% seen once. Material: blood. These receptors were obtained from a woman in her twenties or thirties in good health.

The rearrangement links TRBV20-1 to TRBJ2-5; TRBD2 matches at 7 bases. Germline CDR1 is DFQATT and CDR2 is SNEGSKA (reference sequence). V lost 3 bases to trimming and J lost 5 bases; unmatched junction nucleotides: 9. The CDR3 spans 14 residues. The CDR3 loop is CSASRASGEETQYF. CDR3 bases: TGCAGTGCTAGTAGGGCTAGCGGAGAGGAGACCCAGTACTTC.

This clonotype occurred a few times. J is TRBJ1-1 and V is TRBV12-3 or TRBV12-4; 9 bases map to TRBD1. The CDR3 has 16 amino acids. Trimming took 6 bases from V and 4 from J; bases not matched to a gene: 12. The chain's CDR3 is CASSPSGTGSLTEAFF. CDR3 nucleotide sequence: TGTGCCAGCAGCCCCTCCGGGACAGGGTCTCTCACTGAAGCTTTCTTT.

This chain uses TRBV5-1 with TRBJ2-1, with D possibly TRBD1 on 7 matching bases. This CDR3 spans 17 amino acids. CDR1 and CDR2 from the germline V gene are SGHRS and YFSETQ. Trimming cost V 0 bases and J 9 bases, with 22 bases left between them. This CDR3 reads CASSLVRRGVESGEQFF. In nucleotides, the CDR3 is TGCGCCAGCAGCTTGGTTCGCAGGGGGGTAGAATCGGGTGAGCAGTTCTTC.

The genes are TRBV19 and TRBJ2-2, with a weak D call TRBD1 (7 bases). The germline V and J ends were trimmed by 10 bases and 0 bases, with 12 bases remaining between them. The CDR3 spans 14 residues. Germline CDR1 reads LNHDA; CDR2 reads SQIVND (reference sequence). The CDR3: CATCGTANTGELFF. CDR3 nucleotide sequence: TGTGCCACCTGCGGGACAGCGAACACCGGGGAGCTGTTTTTT.

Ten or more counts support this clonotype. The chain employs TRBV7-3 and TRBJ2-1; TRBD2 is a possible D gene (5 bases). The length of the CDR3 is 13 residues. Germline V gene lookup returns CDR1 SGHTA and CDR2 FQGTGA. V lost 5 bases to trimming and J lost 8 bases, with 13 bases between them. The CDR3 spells CASSVQVRDEQFF. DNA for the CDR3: TGTGCCAGCAGCGTCCAAGTGAGGGATGAGCAGTTCTTC.

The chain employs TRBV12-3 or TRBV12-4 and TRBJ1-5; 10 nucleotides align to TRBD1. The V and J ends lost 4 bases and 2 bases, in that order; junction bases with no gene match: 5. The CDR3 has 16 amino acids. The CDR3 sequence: CASSWEGTGGNQPQHF. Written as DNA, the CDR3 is TGTGCCAGCAGTTGGGAAGGGACAGGGGGCAATCAGCCCCAGCATTTT.

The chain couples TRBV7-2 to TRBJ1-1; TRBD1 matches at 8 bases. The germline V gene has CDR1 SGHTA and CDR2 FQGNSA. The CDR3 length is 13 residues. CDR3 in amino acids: CVTSTGANTEAFF. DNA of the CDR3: TGTGTCACCTCGACAGGGGCGAACACTGAAGCTTTCTTT.

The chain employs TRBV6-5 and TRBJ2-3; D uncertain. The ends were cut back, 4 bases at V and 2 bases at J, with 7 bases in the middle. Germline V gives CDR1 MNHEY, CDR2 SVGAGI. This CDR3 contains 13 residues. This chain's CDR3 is CASSWQSTDTQYF. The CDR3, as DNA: TGTGCCAGCAGTTGGCAGTCCACAGATACGCAGTATTTT.

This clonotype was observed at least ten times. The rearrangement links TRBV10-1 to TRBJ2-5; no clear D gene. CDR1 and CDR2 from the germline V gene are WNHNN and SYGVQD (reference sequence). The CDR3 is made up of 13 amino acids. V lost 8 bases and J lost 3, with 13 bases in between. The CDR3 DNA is TGCGCCAGCCAATTGCGAGGAGAAGAGACCCAGTACTTC. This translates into CASQLRGEETQYF.

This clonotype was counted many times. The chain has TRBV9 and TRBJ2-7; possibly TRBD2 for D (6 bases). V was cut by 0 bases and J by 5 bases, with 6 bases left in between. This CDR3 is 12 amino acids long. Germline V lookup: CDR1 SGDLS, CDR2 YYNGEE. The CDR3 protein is CASSVGRDEQYF. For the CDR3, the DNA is TGTGCCAGCAGCGTAGGGAGGGACGAGCAGTACTTC.

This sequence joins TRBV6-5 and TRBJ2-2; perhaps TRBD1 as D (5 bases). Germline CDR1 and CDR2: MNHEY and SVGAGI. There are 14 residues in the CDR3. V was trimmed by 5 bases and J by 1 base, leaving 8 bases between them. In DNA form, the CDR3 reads TGTGCCAGCAGTGAAACAGGGAACACCGGGGAGCTGTTTTTT. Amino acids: CASSETGNTGELFF.

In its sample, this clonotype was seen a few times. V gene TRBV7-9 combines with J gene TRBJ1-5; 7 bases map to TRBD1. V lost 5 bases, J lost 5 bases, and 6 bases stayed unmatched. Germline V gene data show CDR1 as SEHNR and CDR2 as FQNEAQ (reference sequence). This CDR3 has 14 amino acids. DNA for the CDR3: TGTGCCAGCAGCCAGGGGACAGCTTATCAGCCCCAGCATTTT. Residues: CASSQGTAYQPQHF.

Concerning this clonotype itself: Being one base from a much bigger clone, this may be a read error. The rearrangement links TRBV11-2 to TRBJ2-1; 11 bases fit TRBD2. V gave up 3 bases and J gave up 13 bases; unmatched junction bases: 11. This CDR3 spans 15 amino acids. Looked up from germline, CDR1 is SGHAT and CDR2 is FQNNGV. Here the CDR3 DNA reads TGTGCCAGCAGCTTTTCGGGACTAGCGGAAGAGACCCAGTTCTTC. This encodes CASSFSGLAEETQFF.

CDR3 sequence (DNA): TGTGCCATCAGCGACCGTCTCGGCCGGGGGGAAAAACTGTTTTTT. It specifies CAISDRLGRGEKLFF. This sequence joins TRBV10-3 and TRBJ1-4, with D possibly matching TRBD1 (5 bases). Trimming stripped 6 bases from V and 8 bases from J, with 19 bases between. CDR3 size: 15 residues. The germline V gene has CDR1 ENHRY and CDR2 SYGVKD.

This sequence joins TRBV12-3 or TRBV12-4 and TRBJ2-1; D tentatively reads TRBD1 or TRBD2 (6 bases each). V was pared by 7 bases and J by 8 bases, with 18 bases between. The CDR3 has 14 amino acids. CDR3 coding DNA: TGTGCCAGCACCGACGGGGGACCAGGGGATGAGCAGTTCTTC. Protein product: CASTDGGPGDEQFF.